Below are 4 T cell receptor beta chains sequenced from a single sample in a study of cytomegalovirus exposure and HLA in healthy donors. PCR involved 60 Vbeta and 13 Jbeta primers. This table comes from immunoSEQ multiplex PCR, and its TCRdb copy is limited to in-frame clones, with some not included. The sample shows roughly 100,000 clones, around four fifths of them seen only once. Material for sequencing was PBMCs. The receptors shown here come from a female donor in good health and CMV-seropositive.

The V and J genes are TRBV7-2 and TRBJ2-7; TRBD1 agrees at 7 bases. V trimming: 2 bases; J trimming: 4 bases; junction bases outside the gene matches: 2. CDR3 length equals 13 residues. From germline, CDR1 is SGHTA and CDR2 FQGNSA. The CDR3 protein is CASSLSQGYEQYF. The CDR3 DNA reads as TGTGCCAGCAGCTTATCACAGGGGTACGAGCAGTACTTC.

The rearrangement links TRBV7-8 to TRBJ1-5; possible D gene TRBD1, 6 bases. This CDR3 has 16 amino acids. Trimming took off 0 bases at V and 1 base at J, with 10 bases between the two ends. Germline CDR1 and CDR2: SGHVS and FQNEAQ. CDR3 in DNA: TGTGCCAGCAGCTTAGCTCAGGGGATGAGCAATCAGCCCCAGCATTTT. Its protein is CASSLAQGMSNQPQHF. The full variable domain, completed using reference TRBV7-8 and TRBJ1-5, is GAGVSQSPRYKVAKRGQDVALRCDPISGHVSLFWYQQALGQGPEFLTYFQNEAQLDKSGLPSDRFFAERPEGSVSTLKIQRTQQEDSAVYLCASSLAQGMSNQPQHFGDGTRLSIL.

This chain links TRBV29-1 with TRBJ2-7, with D possibly TRBD2 on 5 matching bases. The CDR3 totals 12 residues. The V gene lost 6 bases and the J gene lost 2 bases, with 11 bases spanning the gap. Germline CDR1 is SQVTM and CDR2 is ANQGSEA. The chain's CDR3 is CSVAGGTYEQYF. For the CDR3, the DNA is TGCAGCGTGGCGGGTGGGACCTACGAGCAGTACTTC.

The rearrangement uses TRBV2 and TRBJ2-7; TRBD2 might be the D (6 bases). Trimming removed 4 bases at V and 2 bases at J, with 18 bases between. Germline-derived CDR1 and CDR2 are SNHLY and FYNNEI. There are 16 residues in the CDR3. CDR3 sequence: CASSVRGGQLPYEQYF. The DNA for the CDR3 is TGTGCCAGCAGTGTGAGAGGAGGGCAGCTACCCTACGAGCAGTACTTC.